Listed below are T cell receptor beta chains from one sample, sequenced in a study of regulatory T cells in long-lasting Graves disease. From the multiplex PCR reads, TCRdb called clonotypes with MiXCR, one entry per CDR3 protein. The sample has about 290,000 distinct CDR3 sequences, approximately 20% seen once. Sequencing used peripheral blood mononuclear cells (PBMCs), obtained when the disease was refractory, from a patient treated with antithyroid drugs. The receptors stem from a female donor with Graves disease. Both conserved end residues are part of each CDR3. A D gene is named only where the DNA matches it firmly. Rows may omit the clone size; those that give it use once, few, many or a size class.

d_call: -
clone_size: once
v_call: TRBV28
j_call: TRBJ2-7
cdr3_nt: TGTGCCAGCAGTTTTAGGCAGGGCTCCCACGAGCAGTACTTC
cdr3_aa: CASSFRQGSHEQYF

d_call: TRBD2
clone_size: -
v_call: TRBV2
j_call: TRBJ2-1
cdr3_nt: TGTGCCAGCAGGCTCCCTAGCGGGAGTGAGCAGTTCTTC
cdr3_aa: CASRLPSGSEQFF

d_call: -
clone_size: many
v_call: TRBV28
j_call: TRBJ1-2
cdr3_nt: TGTGCCTCCCGGATAGGGGATAAGAGCTATGGCTACACCTTC
cdr3_aa: CASRIGDKSYGYTF

d_call: -
clone_size: -
v_call: TRBV5-1
j_call: TRBJ2-7
cdr3_nt: TGCGCCAGCAGCCCCGGGTGGGCCGGCAACGAGCAGTACTTC
cdr3_aa: CASSPGWAGNEQYF

d_call: TRBD2
clone_size: many
v_call: TRBV5-4
j_call: TRBJ2-3
cdr3_nt: TGTGCCAGCAGCTCTAGCGGGACGGTCACAGATACGCAGTATTTT
cdr3_aa: CASSSSGTVTDTQYF

d_call: TRBD2
clone_size: many
v_call: TRBV27
j_call: TRBJ2-5
cdr3_nt: TGTGCCAGCAGTAGACTAGCGGGAGTCAAAGAGACCCAGTACTTC
cdr3_aa: CASSRLAGVKETQYF

d_call: -
clone_size: few
v_call: TRBV19
j_call: TRBJ1-1
cdr3_nt: TGTGCCAGTAGTATCTTTGGCGGACGATACACTGAAGCTTTCTTT
cdr3_aa: CASSIFGGRYTEAFF

d_call: TRBD1
clone_size: -
v_call: TRBV11-2
j_call: TRBJ1-3
cdr3_nt: TGTGCCAGCAGCTTACGGACAGGGAGCTCTGGAAACACCATATATTTT
cdr3_aa: CASSLRTGSSGNTIYF

d_call: TRBD1
clone_size: many
v_call: TRBV28
j_call: TRBJ2-7
cdr3_nt: TGTGCCAGCAACGCCGGGACAGCGAATTACGAGCAGTACTTC
cdr3_aa: CASNAGTANYEQYF

d_call: -
clone_size: few
v_call: TRBV6-1
j_call: TRBJ2-4
cdr3_nt: TGTGCCAGCACGAGAACGAGTGCCTCCCTGGGGAACATTCAGTACTTC
cdr3_aa: CASTRTSASLGNIQYF

d_call: -
clone_size: once
v_call: TRBV19
j_call: TRBJ2-7
cdr3_nt: TGTGCCAGTAGTAAGGGGGAGCCACCCTACGAGCAGTACTTC
cdr3_aa: CASSKGEPPYEQYF

d_call: TRBD2
clone_size: few
v_call: TRBV4-3
j_call: TRBJ2-6
cdr3_nt: TGCGCCAGCAGCCAACTAGCGGGAGAGTCTTCCGGGGCCAACGTCCTGACTTTC
cdr3_aa: CASSQLAGESSGANVLTF

d_call: -
clone_size: few
v_call: TRBV20-1
j_call: TRBJ2-5
cdr3_nt: TGCAGTGCTAGAGTTTCGGGTCAGGAGACCCAGTACTTC
cdr3_aa: CSARVSGQETQYF

d_call: -
clone_size: -
v_call: TRBV28
j_call: TRBJ2-3
cdr3_nt: TGTGCCAGCGCTAAGGCCGACCCGGATACGCAGTATTTT
cdr3_aa: CASAKADPDTQYF

d_call: TRBD2
clone_size: -
v_call: TRBV6-2/TRBV6-3
j_call: TRBJ2-5
cdr3_nt: TGTGCCAGCCTGGTTGGGACTAGCGGGTTAGAGACCCAGTACTTC
cdr3_aa: CASLVGTSGLETQYF

d_call: -
clone_size: -
v_call: TRBV27
j_call: TRBJ1-1
cdr3_nt: TGTGCCAGCAGTTCCGCCCGGTGGGGGAACACTGAAGCTTTCTTT
cdr3_aa: CASSSARWGNTEAFF

d_call: TRBD1
clone_size: many
v_call: TRBV18
j_call: TRBJ2-7
cdr3_nt: TGTGCCAGCTCACACTCGGACAGGGTGACCTACGAGCAGTACTTC
cdr3_aa: CASSHSDRVTYEQYF

d_call: -
clone_size: -
v_call: TRBV6-1
j_call: TRBJ1-3
cdr3_nt: TGTGCCAGCGGCACAGCCGGAAACACCATATATTTT
cdr3_aa: CASGTAGNTIYF

d_call: TRBD2
clone_size: -
v_call: TRBV7-2
j_call: TRBJ2-5
cdr3_nt: TGTGCCAGCAGCTCTACTGGTAGCGGGAGAGGGCCTTTCCAAGAGACCCAGTACTTC
cdr3_aa: CASSSTGSGRGPFQETQYF

d_call: TRBD1
clone_size: many
v_call: TRBV27
j_call: TRBJ2-5
cdr3_nt: TGTGCCAGCAGTTTAGGGACAGGGGAGACCCAGTACTTC
cdr3_aa: CASSLGTGETQYF

d_call: -
clone_size: many
v_call: TRBV20-1
j_call: TRBJ1-2
cdr3_nt: TGCAGTGCTAGCCTTCTCTCTAACTATGGCTACACCTTC
cdr3_aa: CSASLLSNYGYTF

d_call: TRBD1
clone_size: many
v_call: TRBV12-3/TRBV12-4
j_call: TRBJ1-1
cdr3_nt: TGTGCCAGCAGTTCTCAGGGGGCGCTGGGCACTGAAGCTTTCTTT
cdr3_aa: CASSSQGALGTEAFF

d_call: -
clone_size: few
v_call: TRBV30
j_call: TRBJ2-7
cdr3_nt: TGTGCCTGGAGTGGGGGCGGCGCCTACGAGCAGTACTTC
cdr3_aa: CAWSGGGAYEQYF

d_call: TRBD1
clone_size: many
v_call: TRBV28
j_call: TRBJ2-7
cdr3_nt: TGTGCCAGCAGTTATGGACAGGGTCCATACTACGAGCAGTACTTC
cdr3_aa: CASSYGQGPYYEQYF

d_call: -
clone_size: -
v_call: TRBV20-1
j_call: TRBJ2-5
cdr3_nt: TGCAGTGCTAGAGATCCTGTCCGACCGGAGGACACGATACTCCAAGAGACCCAGTACTTC
cdr3_aa: CSARDPVRPEDTILQETQYF

d_call: -
clone_size: many
v_call: TRBV20-1
j_call: TRBJ1-1
cdr3_nt: TGCAGGCAAGGTATGAACACTGAAGCTTTCTTT
cdr3_aa: CRQGMNTEAFF

d_call: -
clone_size: many
v_call: TRBV29-1
j_call: TRBJ2-7
cdr3_nt: TGCAGCGTTGGCGGGACCGACTCCTACGAGCAGTACTTC
cdr3_aa: CSVGGTDSYEQYF

d_call: -
clone_size: -
v_call: TRBV20-1
j_call: TRBJ2-5
cdr3_nt: TGCAGTGCTAGTGGGGGCCAACGGGGGACCCAGTACTTC
cdr3_aa: CSASGGQRGTQYF

d_call: -
clone_size: -
v_call: TRBV20-1
j_call: TRBJ2-7
cdr3_nt: TGCAGTGCTAGAGATCTGGGGGAAGTATCCTACGAGCAGTACTTC
cdr3_aa: CSARDLGEVSYEQYF